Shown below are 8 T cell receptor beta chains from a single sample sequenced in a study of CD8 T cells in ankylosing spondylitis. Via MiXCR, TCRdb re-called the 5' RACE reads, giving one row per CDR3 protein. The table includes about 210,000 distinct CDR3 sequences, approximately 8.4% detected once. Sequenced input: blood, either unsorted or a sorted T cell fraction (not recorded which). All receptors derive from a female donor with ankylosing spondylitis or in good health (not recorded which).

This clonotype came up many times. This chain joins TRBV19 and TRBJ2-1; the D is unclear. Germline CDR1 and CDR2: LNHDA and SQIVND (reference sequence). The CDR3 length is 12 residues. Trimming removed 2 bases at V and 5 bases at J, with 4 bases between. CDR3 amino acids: CASSISNNEQFF. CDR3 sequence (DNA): TGTGCCAGTAGTATAAGTAACAATGAGCAGTTCTTC.

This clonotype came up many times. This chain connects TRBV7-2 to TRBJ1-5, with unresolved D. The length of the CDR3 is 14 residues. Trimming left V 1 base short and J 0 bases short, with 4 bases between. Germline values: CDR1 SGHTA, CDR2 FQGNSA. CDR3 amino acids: CASSLESSNQPQHF. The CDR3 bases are TGTGCCAGCAGCTTAGAAAGTAGCAATCAGCCCCAGCATTTT.

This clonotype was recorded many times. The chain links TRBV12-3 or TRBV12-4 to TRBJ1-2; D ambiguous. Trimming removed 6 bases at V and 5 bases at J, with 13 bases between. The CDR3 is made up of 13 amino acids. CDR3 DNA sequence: TGTGCCAGCAGCCCGGCGAGAGGGTATGGCTACACCTTC. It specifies CASSPARGYGYTF.

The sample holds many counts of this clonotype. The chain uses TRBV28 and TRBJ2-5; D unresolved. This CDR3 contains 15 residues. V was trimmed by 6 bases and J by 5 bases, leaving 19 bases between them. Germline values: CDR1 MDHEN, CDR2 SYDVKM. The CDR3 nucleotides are TGTGCCAGCAGCACGTCGGACGGATATGTGGAGACCCAGTACTTC. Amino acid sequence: CASSTSDGYVETQYF.

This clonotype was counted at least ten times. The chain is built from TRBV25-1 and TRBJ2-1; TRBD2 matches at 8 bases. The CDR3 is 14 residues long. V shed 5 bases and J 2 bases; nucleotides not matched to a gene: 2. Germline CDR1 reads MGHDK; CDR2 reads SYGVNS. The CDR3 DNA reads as TGTGCCAGCAGTCGAGCGGGGGCCTACAATGAGCAGTTCTTC. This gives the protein CASSRAGAYNEQFF. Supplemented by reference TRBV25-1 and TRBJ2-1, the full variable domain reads EADIYQTPRYLVIGTGKKITLECSQTMGHDKMYWYQQDPGMELHLIHYSYGVNSTEKGDLSSESTVSRIRTEHFPLTLESARPSHTSQYLCASSRAGAYNEQFFGPGTRLTVL.

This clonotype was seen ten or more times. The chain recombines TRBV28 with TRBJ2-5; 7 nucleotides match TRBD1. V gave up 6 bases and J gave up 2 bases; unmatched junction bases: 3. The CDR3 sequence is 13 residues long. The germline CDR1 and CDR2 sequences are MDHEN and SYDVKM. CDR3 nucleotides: TGTGCCAGCAGGGACAGGTCACAAGAGACCCAGTACTTC. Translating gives CASRDRSQETQYF.

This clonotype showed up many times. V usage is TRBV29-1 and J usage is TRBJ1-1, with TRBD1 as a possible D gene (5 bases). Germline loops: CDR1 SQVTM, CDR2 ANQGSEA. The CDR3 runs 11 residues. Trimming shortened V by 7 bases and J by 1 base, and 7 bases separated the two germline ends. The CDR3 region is CSGTGNTEAFF. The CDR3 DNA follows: TGCAGCGGCACAGGGAACACTGAAGCTTTCTTT.

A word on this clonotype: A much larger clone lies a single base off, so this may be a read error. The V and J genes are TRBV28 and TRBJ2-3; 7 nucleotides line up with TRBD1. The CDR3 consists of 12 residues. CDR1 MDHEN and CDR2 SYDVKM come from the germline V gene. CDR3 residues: CTSSPQGSTQYF. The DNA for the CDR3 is TGTACCAGCAGTCCACAGGGGAGTACGCAGTATTTT.